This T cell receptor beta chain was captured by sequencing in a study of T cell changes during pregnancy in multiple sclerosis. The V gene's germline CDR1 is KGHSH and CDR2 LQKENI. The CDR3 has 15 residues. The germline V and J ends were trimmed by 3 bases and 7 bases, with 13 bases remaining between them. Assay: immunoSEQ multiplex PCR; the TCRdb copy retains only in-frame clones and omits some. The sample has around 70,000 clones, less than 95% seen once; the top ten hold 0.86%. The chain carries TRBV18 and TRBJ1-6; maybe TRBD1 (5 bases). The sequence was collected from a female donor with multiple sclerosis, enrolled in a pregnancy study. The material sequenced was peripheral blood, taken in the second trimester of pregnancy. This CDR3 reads CASSPGGPGNSPLHF. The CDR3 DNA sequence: TGTGCCAGCTCACCGGGGGGTCCGGGGAATTCACCCCTCCACTTT. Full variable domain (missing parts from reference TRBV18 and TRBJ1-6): NAGVMQNPRHLVRRRGQEARLRCSPMKGHSHVYWYRQLPEEGLKFMVYLQKENIIDESGMPKERFSAEFPKEGPSILRIQQVVRGDSAAYFCASSPGGPGNSPLHFGNGTRLTVT.